These T cell receptor beta chains were read from a single sample in a study of blood T cell repertoires in COVID-19. The assay was immunoSEQ multiplex PCR, and TCRdb's table has in-frame clones only and misses some. The repertoire holds about 140,000 clones, with around 80% as singletons. The specimen was peripheral blood. The receptors derive from a woman older than 75 in a cohort sampled during active or convalescent COVID-19. CDR3s include the opening cysteine and the closing phenylalanine or tryptophan.

V	J	CDR3
TRBV11-1	TRBJ2-1	CASSLRRGSINEQFF
TRBV19	TRBJ2-1	CASSKTGGSYNEQFF
TRBV18	TRBJ1-2	CASSPPGVHNYGYTF
TRBV7-3	TRBJ2-1	CASSSYGVLSYNEQFF
TRBV25-1	TRBJ1-1	CASSDSRTGEAAEAFF
TRBV9	TRBJ2-3	CASSVGSGLSTDTQYF
TRBV2	TRBJ2-6	CASSRFRGGEVRSSGANVLTF
TRBV6-5	TRBJ1-6	CASTLGGVGSPLHF
TRBV15	TRBJ2-5	CATSSMTRVVGETQYF
TRBV6-5	TRBJ1-3	CASSYSSGSGNTIYF
TRBV2	TRBJ1-6	CASSRQDRGNSPLHF
TRBV3-1/TRBV3-2	TRBJ1-1	CASSQAGFNTEAFF
TRBV10-3	TRBJ2-5	CAIREATGGRETQYF
TRBV12-5	TRBJ1-1	CASALQGSLTEAFF
TRBV7-8	TRBJ1-2	CASSPSIGGYTF
TRBV29-1	TRBJ1-6	CSVRTDAGYNSPLHF
TRBV28	TRBJ2-3	CASSSQLGAATGGQTNTQYF
TRBV18	TRBJ1-1	CASSPGGFGTEAFF
TRBV18	TRBJ1-3	CASSARQGVGNTIYF
TRBV4-1	TRBJ1-1	CASSQAWGQGTEAFF
TRBV20-1	TRBJ2-1	CSASPGTGNNEQFF
TRBV2	TRBJ2-3	CASRETGGADTQYF
TRBV18	TRBJ2-7	CASSPGTVEQYF
TRBV19	TRBJ1-5	CASSIWSGTINQPQHF
TRBV7-9	TRBJ1-1	CASSLFGTGSTEAFF
TRBV28	TRBJ1-2	CASTGGTHPGGYGYTF
TRBV27	TRBJ1-3	CASSKNRDSGNTIYF
TRBV4-2	TRBJ2-2	CASSRAARGTGELFF
TRBV13	TRBJ2-7	CASSLTGISYEQYF
TRBV9	TRBJ2-3	CASSPMGLAGGLYFTDTQYF
TRBV7-9	TRBJ2-3	CASSLTRPDTQYF
TRBV6-6	TRBJ1-1	CASTPLEPGVAFF
TRBV6-5	TRBJ1-5	CASSYPGTGGAQHF
TRBV2	TRBJ2-1	CASSAPRRTGQFF
TRBV5-5	TRBJ1-2	CASSTAGGDGYTF
TRBV6-2/TRBV6-3	TRBJ1-2	CASSYATGAAPNYGYTF
TRBV7-9	TRBJ1-4	CASSPRGTATNEKLFF